This T cell receptor beta chain is from a study of Graves' ophthalmopathy and Graves' hyperthyroidism. Study-wide findings and caveats: At 60% to 71% sensitivity and over 72% specificity, the model predicted progression of the ophthalmopathy.

In germline, CDR1 is LNHNV, CDR2 YYDKDF (reference sequence). The CDR3 runs to 17 residues. V was pared by 3 bases and J by 2 bases, with 7 bases of the junction left unmatched. This clonotype was observed at least ten times. Antigen unknown. Amplification of TCR beta CDR3 regions used RNA transcripts. First-round RT-PCR with HTBI primers preceded a second-round multiplex PCR. MiXCR was run by TCRdb on the multiplex PCR reads, yielding one entry per CDR3 protein. Seen here are 680,000 or so distinct CDR3 sequences, 20% to 25% observed once, and the top ten hold around 6.9%. This chain joins TRBV15 and TRBJ1-5; TRBD1 matches 10 bases. The sample consisted of peripheral blood. The sequence derives from a woman between 18 and 29 years old with stable Graves' hyperthyroidism. Some clones in this sample may be carry-over from other donors' samples. Written as DNA, the CDR3 is TGTGCCACCAGCAGCCGACAGGGGGCAAGGGGCAATCAGCCCCAGCATTTT. This encodes CATSSRQGARGNQPQHF.